A single sample is the source of the 3 T cell receptor beta chains below, sequenced in a study of blood T cell repertoires in COVID-19. TCRdb keeps only in-frame clones here, not all; method: immunoSEQ multiplex PCR. The sample lists 250,000 to 300,000 clones, approximately 89% seen once, with around 2% in the top ten. The sequencing input was peripheral blood. These receptors came from a woman in her twenties or thirties with COVID-19, enrolled during active disease.

J is TRBJ2-5 and V is TRBV19, with 7 bases that match TRBD1. The V segment lost 6 bases and the J segment 4 bases; nucleotides outside the gene matches: 5. The CDR3 is 13 amino acids. Germline V gene sequence: CDR1 LNHDA, CDR2 SQIVND (reference sequence). The CDR3 region has the DNA TGTGCCAGTAGCCAAAACAGGGGAGAGACCCAGTACTTC. Translating it yields CASSQNRGETQYF.

The chain has TRBV5-5 and TRBJ1-1; D is undetermined. The length of the CDR3 is 14 residues. Trimming took off 1 base at V and 7 bases at J, with 14 bases between the two ends. From germline, CDR1 is SGHKS and CDR2 YYEKEE (reference sequence). The CDR3 nucleotides read TGTGCCAGCAGCTTGTTCACCGGGGAGAGTGAAGCTTTCTTT. Translated: CASSLFTGESEAFF.

This clone has just one count. The chain combines TRBV10-1 with TRBJ2-7, with no clear D. The germline V and J ends were trimmed by 4 bases and 2 bases, with 15 bases remaining between them. CDR3 length: 15 amino acids. The V gene's germline CDR1 is WNHNN and CDR2 SYGVQD (reference sequence). CDR3 bases: TGCGCCAGCAGTGGATCCCCACTTACTCCCTACGAGCAGTACTTC. It translates to CASSGSPLTPYEQYF.